These T cell receptor beta chains were read from a single sample in a study of radiotherapy plus CTLA-4 blockade in lung cancer. TCRdb's copy holds only in-frame clones and misses some; the assay was immunoSEQ multiplex PCR. The table lists 60,000 to 70,000 clones, about 80% of them singletons. This sample comprised peripheral blood, obtained from a patient treated with radiotherapy plus ipilimumab. The receptor set was obtained from a human donor with non-small cell lung cancer who had a partial response to radiotherapy plus ipilimumab. Each CDR3 is given with its conserved first and last residue. The order of the fields is D gene, J gene, clone size, V gene, CDR3 protein, CDR3 DNA. The D gene is left open where the match is weak. Size tells how often a clone was seen (once, few, many) or the class of an expanded clone, and some rows leave it out.

D gene: -; J gene: TRBJ2-5; clone size: -; V gene: TRBV11-1; CDR3 protein: CASSPGNQETQYF; CDR3 DNA: TGTGCCAGCAGCCCGGGGAACCAAGAGACCCAGTACTTC
D gene: -; J gene: TRBJ2-7; clone size: -; V gene: TRBV5-1; CDR3 protein: CASSGGGDEQYF; CDR3 DNA: TGCGCCAGCAGCGGAGGGGGCGACGAGCAGTACTTC
D gene: -; J gene: TRBJ2-2; clone size: -; V gene: TRBV7-3; CDR3 protein: CASSLAVANTGELFF; CDR3 DNA: TGTGCCAGCAGCTTAGCGGTAGCGAACACCGGGGAGCTGTTTTTT
D gene: TRBD2; J gene: TRBJ2-2; clone size: -; V gene: TRBV19; CDR3 protein: CASSGLAGQGELFF; CDR3 DNA: TGTGCCAGTAGCGGACTAGCGGGACAGGGGGAGCTGTTTTTT
D gene: -; J gene: TRBJ2-7; clone size: few; V gene: TRBV28; CDR3 protein: CASGVPGINGEQYF; CDR3 DNA: TGTGCCAGCGGGGTCCCGGGAATAAATGGGGAGCAGTACTTC
D gene: TRBD2; J gene: TRBJ2-3; clone size: -; V gene: TRBV10-1; CDR3 protein: CASSVAGAPGGTDTQYF; CDR3 DNA: TGCGCCAGCAGTGTAGCGGGAGCCCCTGGGGGCACAGATACGCAGTATTTT
D gene: TRBD1; J gene: TRBJ2-5; clone size: once; V gene: TRBV4-2; CDR3 protein: CASRQGQETQYF; CDR3 DNA: TGTGCCAGCAGACAGGGGCAAGAGACCCAGTACTTC
D gene: TRBD1; J gene: TRBJ1-1; clone size: -; V gene: TRBV13; CDR3 protein: CASSLIRDDRGPFAFF; CDR3 DNA: TGTGCCAGCAGCTTAATCCGAGATGACAGGGGGCCATTCGCTTTCTTT
D gene: TRBD1; J gene: TRBJ1-1; clone size: -; V gene: TRBV10-3; CDR3 protein: CAISESSGDRDAFF; CDR3 DNA: TGTGCCATCAGTGAGTCATCCGGGGACAGGGACGCTTTCTTT
D gene: TRBD2; J gene: TRBJ2-7; clone size: -; V gene: TRBV18; CDR3 protein: CASSLETSGSAEQYF; CDR3 DNA: TGTGCCAGCTCACTAGAGACTAGCGGGAGTGCCGAGCAGTACTTC
D gene: TRBD1; J gene: TRBJ1-3; clone size: -; V gene: TRBV28; CDR3 protein: CASSLWTDRAGNTIYF; CDR3 DNA: TGTGCCAGCAGTTTATGGACTGACAGGGCTGGAAACACCATATATTTT
D gene: -; J gene: TRBJ2-5; clone size: -; V gene: TRBV13; CDR3 protein: CASSLRETQYF; CDR3 DNA: TGTGCCAGCAGCTTGCGGGAGACCCAGTACTTC
D gene: TRBD1; J gene: TRBJ2-7; clone size: -; V gene: TRBV7-9; CDR3 protein: CASSYTGTGSEQYF; CDR3 DNA: TGTGCCAGCAGCTATACCGGGACAGGGAGCGAGCAGTACTTC
D gene: -; J gene: TRBJ1-1; clone size: -; V gene: TRBV6-1; CDR3 protein: CASSDRDTTPNTEAFF; CDR3 DNA: TGTGCCAGCAGTGACAGGGACACGACGCCGAACACTGAAGCTTTCTTT
D gene: -; J gene: TRBJ2-7; clone size: few; V gene: TRBV5-1; CDR3 protein: CASSSDAPGGEQYF; CDR3 DNA: TGCGCCAGCAGCTCCGACGCCCCAGGTGGCGAGCAGTACTTC
D gene: -; J gene: TRBJ1-1; clone size: -; V gene: TRBV7-2; CDR3 protein: CASSRTRGTEAFF; CDR3 DNA: TGTGCCAGCAGCCGGACCCGAGGGACTGAAGCTTTCTTT
D gene: TRBD2; J gene: TRBJ2-3; clone size: -; V gene: TRBV7-3; CDR3 protein: CASSTPFSGWDTDTQYF; CDR3 DNA: TGTGCCAGCAGCACGCCCTTTAGCGGGTGGGACACAGATACGCAGTATTTT
D gene: -; J gene: TRBJ2-4; clone size: -; V gene: TRBV29-1; CDR3 protein: CSVEGGVNLAKNIQYF; CDR3 DNA: TGCAGCGTTGAAGGGGGGGTGAACCTAGCCAAAAACATTCAGTACTTC
D gene: -; J gene: TRBJ1-1; clone size: -; V gene: TRBV5-1; CDR3 protein: CASSMTGRNTEAFF; CDR3 DNA: TGCGCCAGCAGCATGACAGGCCGGAACACTGAAGCTTTCTTT
D gene: -; J gene: TRBJ2-7; clone size: once; V gene: TRBV5-1; CDR3 protein: CASSSSGSRSYEQYF; CDR3 DNA: TGCGCCAGCAGCTCGAGCGGATCTCGATCCTACGAGCAGTACTTC
D gene: -; J gene: TRBJ2-6; clone size: -; V gene: TRBV2; CDR3 protein: CASSPSGAGANVLTF; CDR3 DNA: TGTGCCAGCAGCCCCTCCGGGGCTGGGGCCAACGTCCTGACTTTC
D gene: TRBD2; J gene: TRBJ2-2; clone size: -; V gene: TRBV19; CDR3 protein: CASSGLAENTGELFF; CDR3 DNA: TGTGCCAGTAGCGGACTAGCGGAGAACACCGGGGAGCTGTTTTTT
D gene: -; J gene: TRBJ2-5; clone size: -; V gene: TRBV30; CDR3 protein: CAWSVPRGTQYF; CDR3 DNA: TGTGCCTGGAGTGTACCCCGGGGGACCCAGTACTTC
D gene: TRBD2; J gene: TRBJ2-7; clone size: -; V gene: TRBV28; CDR3 protein: CASRRGSGRAWGEQYF; CDR3 DNA: TGTGCCAGCAGGCGCGGTAGCGGGAGGGCCTGGGGAGAGCAGTACTTC
D gene: -; J gene: TRBJ2-7; clone size: -; V gene: TRBV7-3; CDR3 protein: CASSPGTSYYEQYF; CDR3 DNA: TGTGCCAGCAGCCCCGGGACTTCTTACTACGAGCAGTACTTC